The 17 T cell receptor beta chains below were found in one sample sequenced in a study. In TCRdb, the RT-PCR reads were re-called with MiXCR into one record per CDR3 protein. The sample gives hundreds of thousands of distinct CDR3 sequences, approximately 15% of which show up once; 3% to 4.5% is in the top ten. The sequencing input was memory CD4+ T cells from blood. These receptors originate from a female donor in good health, serving as a healthy control.

This clonotype was counted ten times or more. V gene TRBV10-3 combines with J gene TRBJ2-7; D may be TRBD1 or TRBD2 (5 bases each). V lost 4 bases and J 5 bases, leaving 12 bases between the germline ends. Germline CDR1 and CDR2: ENHRY and SYGVKD. The length of the CDR3 is 13 residues. The CDR3 loop reads CAISAGTVDEQYF. The CDR3 nucleotides are TGTGCCATCAGTGCTGGGACCGTTGACGAGCAGTACTTC.

The V gene is TRBV20-1, the J gene TRBJ1-5; TRBD1 aligns across 8 bases. CDR3 length: 17 residues. From germline, CDR1 is DFQATT and CDR2 SNEGSKA (reference sequence). The CDR3 coding sequence is TGCAGCGCCAATCGGAGGACAGGGTTCAGGAGCAATCAGCCCCAGCATTTT. It is translated as CSANRRTGFRSNQPQHF.

A few counts support this clonotype. The DNA of the CDR3 is TGTGCCAGCAGTGAATCGGGGGGTTACACTGAAGCTTTCTTT. This translates into CASSESGGYTEAFF. The chain recombines TRBV6-1 with TRBJ1-1, with D perhaps matching TRBD1 (5 bases). V shed 2 bases and J shed 3 bases, with 10 bases lying between them. Germline V gene sequence: CDR1 MNHNS, CDR2 SASEGT. The CDR3 runs to 14 residues.

The V call is TRBV6-2 or TRBV6-3, the J call TRBJ2-7; 7 bases agree with TRBD1. The CDR3 spans 12 residues. J lost 3 bases, V lost 9 bases, and 5 bases had no gene match. Germline loops: CDR1 MNHEY, CDR2 SVGEGT. The CDR3 reads CASRDRVYEQYF. Written as DNA, the CDR3 is TGTGCCAGTCGTGACAGGGTCTACGAGCAGTACTTC.

In its sample, this clonotype was seen a few times. This sequence joins TRBV5-6 and TRBJ2-3; TRBD1 agrees at 9 bases. This CDR3 has 14 amino acids. V shed 2 bases, J shed 6 bases, and the junction held 4 bases outside the gene matches. Per the germline V gene, CDR1 is SGHDT and CDR2 is YYEEEE. The CDR3 sequence: CASSFGQGWDTQYF. DNA for the CDR3: TGTGCCAGCAGCTTCGGACAGGGGTGGGATACGCAGTATTTT. Looking up the rest from reference TRBV5-6 and TRBJ2-3 gives the full variable domain: DAGVTQSPTHLIKTRGQQVTLRCSPKSGHDTVSWYQQALGQGPQFIFQYYEEEERQRGNFPDRFSGHQFPNYSSELNVNALLLGDSALYLCASSFGQGWDTQYFGPGTRLTVL.

In this sample, this clonotype turned up a few times. V and J are TRBV18 and TRBJ1-1; 10 positions agree with TRBD1. Germline trimming cut 2 bases from V and 1 base from J; bases unmatched to any gene: 1. The CDR3 is 15 amino acids. Germline loops: CDR1 KGHSH, CDR2 LQKENI. CDR3 region: CASSPGQGGNTEAFF. CDR3 sequence (DNA): TGTGCCAGCTCACCAGGACAGGGGGGGAACACTGAAGCTTTCTTT.

This clonotype was counted only a few times. The CDR3 sequence is CASSFPLKTTEAFF. CDR3 DNA sequence: TGTGCCAGCAGTTTCCCCCTGAAGACCACTGAAGCTTTCTTT. V is TRBV28 and J is TRBJ1-1, with D hard to call. The CDR3 runs to 14 residues. Germline V lookup: CDR1 MDHEN, CDR2 SYDVKM. Trimming removed 3 bases at V and 4 bases at J, with 12 bases between.

This clonotype was observed many times. The chain joins TRBV12-3 or TRBV12-4 to TRBJ2-1; 7 bases line up with TRBD1. V shed 4 bases, J shed 0 bases, and the junction held 6 bases outside the gene matches. CDR3 length equals 16 residues. The CDR3 is CASSSGQEPSYNEQFF. In DNA, the CDR3 is TGTGCCAGCAGTTCCGGACAGGAACCCTCCTACAATGAGCAGTTCTTC.

The chain has TRBV20-1 and TRBJ2-3; D uncertain. This CDR3 contains 11 residues. Between the trimmed V and J ends, which lost 0 bases and 3 bases, there was a span of 1 base. From germline, CDR1 is DFQATT and CDR2 SNEGSKA (reference sequence). The CDR3 bases are TGCAGTGCTAGAGAGACAGATACGCAGTATTTT. Protein product: CSARETDTQYF.

The rearrangement joins TRBV28 to TRBJ1-6; 9 nucleotides line up with TRBD1. This CDR3 has 15 residues. From germline, CDR1 is MDHEN and CDR2 SYDVKM. V gave up 5 bases and J gave up 8 bases; unmatched junction bases: 7. CDR3 region: CASSSTGQGYSPLHF. In DNA, the CDR3 is TGTGCCAGCAGTAGCACGGGACAGGGATATTCACCCCTCCACTTT.

V gene TRBV7-9 combines with J gene TRBJ2-1; a weak D match, TRBD1 (5 bases). CDR1 is SEHNR, CDR2 FQNEAQ, per germline (reference sequence). The germline V and J ends were trimmed by 0 bases and 4 bases, with 10 bases remaining between them. The CDR3 has 15 amino acids. CDR3 in amino acids: CASSLAAGLYNEQFF. The CDR3 DNA follows: TGTGCCAGCAGCTTAGCGGCAGGGTTGTACAATGAGCAGTTCTTC.

This clonotype was recorded a few times. The CDR3 loop is CSALDRGRSGRYNEQFF. As DNA, the CDR3 is TGCAGTGCCCTTGACAGGGGCCGAAGTGGGCGGTACAATGAGCAGTTCTTC. This sequence joins TRBV20-1 and TRBJ2-1, with 8 bases identical to TRBD1. V lost 6 bases to trimming and J lost 4 bases; unmatched junction nucleotides: 17. The germline V gene has CDR1 DFQATT and CDR2 SNEGSKA (reference sequence). CDR3 length: 17 residues.

The chain combines TRBV5-1 with TRBJ1-1; possible D gene TRBD1, 6 bases. CDR1 is SGHRS, CDR2 YFSETQ, per germline. This CDR3 is built from 14 residues. V dropped 6 bases and J dropped 2 bases, with 14 bases sitting between them. The CDR3 is CASTKGETNTEAFF. The DNA of the CDR3 is TGCGCCAGCACAAAGGGGGAGACAAACACTGAAGCTTTCTTT.

This clonotype was counted only a few times. The V gene is TRBV6-2 or TRBV6-3, the J gene TRBJ2-1; 7 bases line up with TRBD2. Germline V gene lookup returns CDR1 MNHEY and CDR2 SVGEGT. J gave up 7 bases and V 2 bases, and 8 bases lay outside the gene matches. The CDR3 is made up of 15 amino acids. The CDR3 sequence is CASSYLGGTWNEQFF. As DNA, the CDR3 is TGTGCCAGCAGTTACCTGGGGGGGACGTGGAATGAGCAGTTCTTC.

This clonotype was seen a handful of times. This rearrangement joins TRBV6-5 to TRBJ1-1; TRBD1 is a possible D gene (5 bases). The length of the CDR3 is 16 residues. The germline CDR1 and CDR2 sequences are MNHEY and SVGAGI. V was shortened by 6 bases and J by 0 bases, with 17 bases between the two germline ends. This CDR3 reads CASRRHRQTVNTEAFF. The CDR3 DNA reads TGTGCCAGCAGACGACATAGACAGACAGTGAACACTGAAGCTTTCTTT.

This clonotype was seen at least ten times. This chain links TRBV18 with TRBJ2-3, with D tentatively TRBD2 (5 bases). V shed 5 bases and J shed 2 bases, with 11 bases lying between them. The CDR3 runs 14 residues. Germline assignment: CDR1 KGHSH and CDR2 LQKENI. The CDR3 DNA reads as TGTGCCAGCTCAGAGGGAATCAACACAGATACGCAGTATTTT. It codes for CASSEGINTDTQYF.

The chain recombines TRBV5-1 with TRBJ2-3; weak D call: TRBD1 (5 bases). Per the germline V gene, CDR1 is SGHRS and CDR2 is YFSETQ. CDR3 length: 16 residues. V shed 0 bases and J shed 5 bases, with 16 bases lying between them. CDR3 protein: CASSLATTGIIDTQYF. The CDR3 DNA reads TGCGCCAGCAGCTTGGCCACAACAGGAATCATAGATACGCAGTATTTT.